This T cell receptor beta chain is drawn from a study of blood T cell repertoires in COVID-19. V shed 4 bases and J 4 bases; nucleotides not matched to a gene: 9. The germline V gene has CDR1 MGHDK and CDR2 SYGVNS. The CDR3 runs to 16 residues. Participants' reported clinical history set cohort assignment. Some clones are missing from TCRdb's copy, which holds only in-frame ones; the method was immunoSEQ multiplex PCR. The sample carries about 240,000 clones, more than 75% recorded once. Sequencing used PBMCs or T cells enriched from blood (not recorded which). This TCR derives from a middle-aged woman with acute COVID-19. This chain joins TRBV25-1 and TRBJ1-2, with TRBD1 matching over 10 bases. The CDR3 nucleotides are TGTGCCAGCAGTGTGACAGGGGGCGGTTTCCCCTATGGCTACACCTTC. Protein sequence: CASSVTGGGFPYGYTF.